These T cell receptor beta chains were read from a single sample in a study of T-cell reconstitution after alpha-beta-depleted transplantation in children. Using its own MiXCR run on the PCR reads, TCRdb lists one record per CDR3 protein. The table has fewer than 700,000 distinct CDR3 sequences, 10% to 15% seen once. This sample comprised PBMCs, mostly from graft donor cells, obtained 360 days after TCRalphabeta/CD19-depleted stem cell transplant. The source of these receptors is a male patient under 18 who had a stem cell transplant for acute myeloid leukemia, so the T cells may come from the graft donor. The CDR3 runs from the conserved cysteine through the conserved F or W. The order of the fields is J gene, D gene, CDR3 length, clone size, V gene, CDR3 protein, CDR3 DNA. The D gene is left open where the match is weak. Expanded clones are given a class, and other clones once, few, many or no size at all.

j_gene: TRBJ2-3
d_gene: NA
len: 17
abundance: few
v_gene: TRBV7-9
CDR3aa: CASSLVVGTEITDTQYF
CDR3nt: TGTGCCAGCAGCTTAGTAGTGGGGACGGAGATCACAGATACGCAGTATTTT

j_gene: TRBJ2-1
d_gene: TRBD2
len: 20
abundance: few
v_gene: TRBV12-3/TRBV12-4
CDR3aa: CASSLVSPGTDPSGTKEQFF
CDR3nt: TGTGCCAGCAGTTTAGTAAGTCCCGGGACAGACCCTAGCGGGACCAAGGAGCAGTTCTTC

j_gene: TRBJ1-5
d_gene: NA
len: 13
abundance: few
v_gene: TRBV19
CDR3aa: CASGGLGGQPQHF
CDR3nt: TGTGCCAGTGGAGGGTTAGGGGGTCAGCCCCAGCATTTT

j_gene: TRBJ2-6
d_gene: NA
len: 15
abundance: few
v_gene: TRBV6-5
CDR3aa: CASRLRPGGANVLTF
CDR3nt: TGTGCCAGCAGACTACGGCCTGGGGGGGCCAACGTCCTGACTTTC

j_gene: TRBJ1-6
d_gene: TRBD1
len: 17
abundance: few
v_gene: TRBV28
CDR3aa: CASSYPPHRGYDSPLHF
CDR3nt: TGTGCCAGCAGTTACCCGCCCCACAGGGGTTACGATTCACCCCTCCACTTT

j_gene: TRBJ2-7
d_gene: NA
len: 14
abundance: few
v_gene: TRBV20-1
CDR3aa: CSAQNGQLTYEQYF
CDR3nt: TGCAGTGCGCAAAACGGACAGTTAACTTACGAGCAGTACTTC

j_gene: TRBJ1-4
d_gene: NA
len: 13
abundance: NA
v_gene: TRBV20-1
CDR3aa: CSARQPEGEKLFF
CDR3nt: TGCAGTGCTCGACAGCCGGAAGGTGAAAAACTGTTTTTT

j_gene: TRBJ2-1
d_gene: TRBD2
len: 15
abundance: many
v_gene: TRBV28
CDR3aa: CASSEIRAGGYEQFF
CDR3nt: TGTGCCAGCAGTGAAATCAGGGCGGGAGGATATGAGCAGTTCTTC

j_gene: TRBJ2-1
d_gene: TRBD2
len: 14
abundance: many
v_gene: TRBV29-1
CDR3aa: CSATSGGQGNEQFF
CDR3nt: TGCAGCGCGACCTCGGGGGGGCAGGGCAATGAGCAGTTCTTC

j_gene: TRBJ2-5
d_gene: NA
len: 15
abundance: NA
v_gene: TRBV29-1
CDR3aa: CSVVIANVPRETQYF
CDR3nt: TGCAGCGTTGTGATAGCGAATGTCCCTCGAGAGACCCAGTACTTC

j_gene: TRBJ2-7
d_gene: NA
len: 13
abundance: many
v_gene: TRBV5-5
CDR3aa: CASSLVGLGEQYF
CDR3nt: TGTGCCAGCAGCTTGGTGGGGCTAGGCGAGCAGTACTTC

j_gene: TRBJ2-7
d_gene: NA
len: 12
abundance: many
v_gene: TRBV29-1
CDR3aa: CSVGQGDYEQYF
CDR3nt: TGCAGCGTCGGGCAGGGAGACTACGAGCAGTACTTC

j_gene: TRBJ1-4
d_gene: NA
len: 15
abundance: few
v_gene: TRBV20-1
CDR3aa: CSATVGASTNEKLFF
CDR3nt: TGCAGTGCTACCGTCGGGGCTTCAACTAATGAAAAACTGTTTTTT

j_gene: TRBJ2-3
d_gene: TRBD2
len: 17
abundance: many
v_gene: TRBV29-1
CDR3aa: CSVRWEMASGSTDTQYF
CDR3nt: TGCAGCGTTCGCTGGGAAATGGCTAGCGGGAGTACAGATACGCAGTATTTT

j_gene: TRBJ2-1
d_gene: NA
len: 11
abundance: few
v_gene: TRBV3-1
CDR3aa: CASSQLRQQFF
CDR3nt: TGTGCCAGCAGCCAATTGCGACAGCAGTTCTTC

j_gene: TRBJ2-7
d_gene: TRBD1
len: 14
abundance: few
v_gene: TRBV7-2
CDR3aa: CASSPQGVPYEQYF
CDR3nt: TGTGCCAGCAGCCCACAGGGGGTTCCCTACGAGCAGTACTTC

j_gene: TRBJ1-1
d_gene: NA
len: 10
abundance: NA
v_gene: TRBV29-1
CDR3aa: CSVVREKAFF
CDR3nt: TGCAGCGTTGTTAGGGAAAAGGCTTTCTTT

j_gene: TRBJ2-7
d_gene: TRBD2
len: 13
abundance: many
v_gene: TRBV29-1
CDR3aa: CSVKLAGSYEQYF
CDR3nt: TGCAGCGTGAAGCTAGCGGGAAGCTACGAGCAGTACTTC

j_gene: TRBJ2-7
d_gene: NA
len: 13
abundance: NA
v_gene: TRBV25-1
CDR3aa: CASRPSDGYEQYF
CDR3nt: TGTGCCAGCAGGCCTTCGGACGGCTACGAGCAGTACTTC

j_gene: TRBJ2-1
d_gene: NA
len: 16
abundance: NA
v_gene: TRBV9
CDR3aa: CASSVVPGDLYNEQFF
CDR3nt: TGTGCCAGCAGCGTAGTCCCGGGAGACCTCTACAATGAGCAGTTCTTC

j_gene: TRBJ2-3
d_gene: NA
len: 13
abundance: few
v_gene: TRBV29-1
CDR3aa: CSVGSRARDTQYF
CDR3nt: TGCAGCGTTGGATCCAGGGCGAGAGATACGCAGTATTTT

j_gene: TRBJ2-1
d_gene: TRBD2
len: 17
abundance: NA
v_gene: TRBV7-9
CDR3aa: CASSLVTSGINHREQFF
CDR3nt: TGTGCCAGCAGCTTAGTCACTAGCGGGATTAACCACCGTGAGCAGTTCTTC

j_gene: TRBJ2-2
d_gene: NA
len: 13
abundance: few
v_gene: TRBV20-1
CDR3aa: CSAGQGSTGELFF
CDR3nt: TGCAGTGCGGGGCAGGGGTCCACCGGGGAGCTGTTTTTT